This is a list of T cell receptor beta chains from one sample in a study of blood T cells in healthy people across ages. TCRdb re-called the 5' RACE reads with MiXCR, one entry per CDR3 protein. The sample carries 870,000 or so distinct CDR3 sequences, around 26% recorded once. The sample taken for sequencing was blood. These receptors were obtained from a woman aged 80 or older in good health. Both conserved end residues are part of each CDR3. The order of the fields is D gene, V gene, J gene, clone size, CDR3 protein, CDR3 DNA. D genes are given only for firm matches. Size values are once, few and many counts, or a class for expanded clones, and some rows have none.

D: -
V: TRBV27
J: TRBJ1-2
size: -
CDR3: CAGSPRGGYYGYTF
DNA: TGTGCCGGCAGTCCTCGAGGAGGGTACTATGGCTACACCTTC

D: TRBD1
V: TRBV5-6
J: TRBJ2-7
size: -
CDR3: CASSLMTGWNYNEQYF
DNA: TGTGCCAGCAGCCTGATGACAGGGTGGAACTACAATGAGCAGTACTTC

D: TRBD1
V: TRBV12-3/TRBV12-4
J: TRBJ2-3
size: -
CDR3: CASSFIKGALRADMQYF
DNA: TGTGCCAGCAGTTTCATCAAGGGGGCACTTAGAGCAGATATGCAGTATTTT

D: -
V: TRBV28
J: TRBJ2-3
size: -
CDR3: CASSLEVGAGTDTQYF
DNA: TGTGCCAGCAGTTTAGAGGTGGGGGCCGGCACAGATACGCAGTATTTT

D: -
V: TRBV5-1
J: TRBJ2-7
size: many
CDR3: CASSGDSISYEQYF
DNA: TGCGCCAGCAGCGGGGACTCCATCTCCTACGAGCAGTACTTC

D: -
V: TRBV6-5
J: TRBJ1-6
size: -
CDR3: CASRAGSANSPLHF
DNA: TGTGCCAGCAGGGCCGGTTCCGCCAATTCACCCCTCCACTTT

D: TRBD2
V: TRBV7-2
J: TRBJ2-2
size: -
CDR3: CASSISGGNTGELFF
DNA: TGTGCCAGCAGCATTAGCGGGGGAAACACCGGGGAGCTGTTTTTT

D: -
V: TRBV11-2
J: TRBJ2-3
size: few
CDR3: CASSLMTTRGADTQYF
DNA: TGTGCCAGCAGCTTAATGACAACCCGAGGGGCAGATACGCAGTATTTT

D: -
V: TRBV19
J: TRBJ2-1
size: few
CDR3: CASSMAPGWDGEQFF
DNA: TGTGCCAGTAGTATGGCTCCGGGGTGGGACGGTGAGCAGTTCTTC

D: -
V: TRBV28
J: TRBJ1-2
size: many
CDR3: CASRRPANYGYTF
DNA: TGTGCCAGCAGACGACCTGCTAACTATGGCTACACCTTC

D: -
V: TRBV20-1
J: TRBJ1-1
size: -
CDR3: CSARVKVGVLAEAFF
DNA: TGCAGTGCTAGAGTCAAGGTCGGCGTGCTCGCTGAAGCTTTCTTT

D: -
V: TRBV7-2
J: TRBJ2-4
size: many
CDR3: CASSLVPHTAPANIQYF
DNA: TGTGCCAGCAGCTTAGTCCCCCACACCGCCCCAGCAAACATTCAGTACTTC

D: TRBD2
V: TRBV25-1
J: TRBJ2-3
size: many
CDR3: CASSESTSGGLTDTQYF
DNA: TGTGCCAGCAGTGAATCGACAAGCGGGGGTCTCACAGATACGCAGTATTTT

D: -
V: TRBV11-3
J: TRBJ2-1
size: -
CDR3: CASSPRTGRYNEQFF
DNA: TGTGCCAGCAGCCCACGTACGGGGAGGTACAATGAGCAGTTCTTC

D: -
V: TRBV27
J: TRBJ2-5
size: -
CDR3: CASSVSGTPPWQYF
DNA: TGTGCCAGCAGTGTCTCCGGGACTCCCCCGTGGCAGTACTTC

D: -
V: TRBV11-2
J: TRBJ2-5
size: -
CDR3: CASSLIPQETQYF
DNA: TGTGCCAGCAGCTTAATTCCCCAAGAGACCCAGTACTTC

D: TRBD1
V: TRBV12-3/TRBV12-4
J: TRBJ1-2
size: few
CDR3: CASSPGTGGDYTF
DNA: TGTGCCAGCAGCCCCGGGACAGGAGGGGACTACACCTTC

D: TRBD2
V: TRBV4-3
J: TRBJ2-1
size: many
CDR3: CASSQEVGGGVYEQFF
DNA: TGCGCCAGCAGCCAAGAAGTAGGCGGGGGGGTATATGAGCAGTTCTTC

D: -
V: TRBV28
J: TRBJ2-1
size: -
CDR3: CASSFAGSANEQFF
DNA: TGTGCCAGCAGTTTTGCGGGTTCGGCCAATGAGCAGTTCTTC

D: -
V: TRBV7-2
J: TRBJ2-2
size: many
CDR3: CASSFQRRELFF
DNA: TGTGCCAGCAGCTTCCAGCGCCGGGAGCTGTTTTTT

D: -
V: TRBV5-1
J: TRBJ2-7
size: -
CDR3: CASSLFTIDEQYF
DNA: TGCGCCAGCAGCCTGTTTACTATCGACGAGCAGTACTTC

D: TRBD2
V: TRBV12-3/TRBV12-4
J: TRBJ2-1
size: -
CDR3: CASSPGLAGFHNEQFF
DNA: TGTGCCAGCAGCCCTGGACTAGCGGGATTCCACAATGAGCAGTTCTTC

D: -
V: TRBV9
J: TRBJ1-1
size: many
CDR3: CASSPQAGSGTEAFF
DNA: TGTGCCAGCAGCCCCCAGGCTGGGAGCGGGACTGAAGCTTTCTTT

D: -
V: TRBV7-9
J: TRBJ2-5
size: many
CDR3: CASSFGTSVQETQYF
DNA: TGTGCCAGCAGCTTTGGGACTTCCGTACAAGAGACCCAGTACTTC

D: -
V: TRBV5-1
J: TRBJ2-7
size: -
CDR3: CASSPDAHNYEQYF
DNA: TGCGCCAGCAGCCCGGACGCGCACAACTACGAGCAGTACTTC

D: -
V: TRBV3-1
J: TRBJ2-2
size: few
CDR3: CASSQGRRLAGELFF
DNA: TGTGCCAGCAGCCAAGGTCGTAGGCTAGCCGGGGAGCTGTTTTTT

D: TRBD1
V: TRBV10-3
J: TRBJ1-1
size: -
CDR3: CATGQGMGNTEAFF
DNA: TGTGCCACGGGACAGGGGATGGGGAACACTGAAGCTTTCTTT

D: -
V: TRBV10-3
J: TRBJ1-4
size: many
CDR3: CAISTGGREKLFF
DNA: TGTGCCATCAGTACGGGGGGACGTGAAAAACTGTTTTTT

D: TRBD1
V: TRBV30
J: TRBJ2-5
size: many
CDR3: CARGDRGNQETQYF
DNA: TGTGCCCGAGGGGACAGGGGGAACCAAGAGACCCAGTACTTC

D: -
V: TRBV5-1
J: TRBJ2-1
size: -
CDR3: CASSEPGPAYNEQFF
DNA: TGCGCCAGCAGCGAACCGGGACCAGCTTACAATGAGCAGTTCTTC

D: TRBD1
V: TRBV7-2
J: TRBJ2-5
size: many
CDR3: CASSLAPPGQGASKTQYF
DNA: TGTGCCAGCAGCTTAGCGCCCCCCGGACAGGGGGCGTCTAAGACCCAGTACTTC

D: TRBD2
V: TRBV9
J: TRBJ2-3
size: -
CDR3: CASSGTSGGGTDTQYF
DNA: TGTGCCAGCAGCGGTACTAGCGGGGGAGGCACAGATACGCAGTATTTT

D: -
V: TRBV29-1
J: TRBJ1-5
size: many
CDR3: CSVGFSGNNQPQHF
DNA: TGCAGCGTCGGGTTTTCAGGGAACAATCAGCCCCAGCATTTT

D: -
V: TRBV25-1
J: TRBJ1-4
size: many
CDR3: CASSENGGWEKLFF
DNA: TGTGCCAGCAGTGAAAACGGGGGTTGGGAAAAACTGTTTTTT

D: -
V: TRBV2
J: TRBJ2-3
size: many
CDR3: CASSEPFTDTQYF
DNA: TGTGCCAGCAGCGAGCCCTTTACAGATACGCAGTATTTT

D: TRBD1
V: TRBV5-1
J: TRBJ2-4
size: many
CDR3: CASSLAGQGGNIQYF
DNA: TGCGCCAGCAGCTTGGCGGGACAGGGAGGAAACATTCAGTACTTC

D: -
V: TRBV11-2
J: TRBJ2-7
size: -
CDR3: CASSLGSLGNYEQYF
DNA: TGTGCCAGCAGCTTAGGGAGTCTAGGCAACTACGAGCAGTACTTC

D: TRBD2
V: TRBV5-1
J: TRBJ2-5
size: many
CDR3: CASSRQGLAGGIQETQYF
DNA: TGCGCCAGCAGCCGACAGGGACTAGCGGGGGGCATCCAAGAGACCCAGTACTTC

D: -
V: TRBV5-1
J: TRBJ2-3
size: many
CDR3: CASIEGSSTDTQYF
DNA: TGCGCCAGCATAGAGGGCTCAAGCACAGATACGCAGTATTTT

D: -
V: TRBV5-6
J: TRBJ2-5
size: -
CDR3: CASSLIVGWETQYF
DNA: TGTGCCAGCAGCTTGATAGTAGGATGGGAGACCCAGTACTTC

D: -
V: TRBV3-1
J: TRBJ2-7
size: -
CDR3: CASSRHQNEQYF
DNA: TGTGCCAGCAGCCGACATCAGAATGAGCAGTACTTC

D: -
V: TRBV6-5
J: TRBJ1-3
size: -
CDR3: CATQGSGGNTIYF
DNA: TGTGCCACCCAGGGGTCCGGGGGTAACACCATATATTTT

D: -
V: TRBV4-1
J: TRBJ2-7
size: many
CDR3: CASSRELVSYEQYF
DNA: TGCGCCAGCAGCCGAGAACTGGTCTCCTACGAGCAGTACTTC

D: TRBD1
V: TRBV6-2/TRBV6-3
J: TRBJ2-7
size: many
CDR3: CASNDGQGRTSYEQYF
DNA: TGTGCCAGCAATGACGGACAGGGGCGAACCTCCTACGAGCAGTACTTC

D: -
V: TRBV12-3/TRBV12-4
J: TRBJ1-1
size: few
CDR3: CASSTHFLTEAFF
DNA: TGTGCCAGCAGCACCCATTTCTTAACTGAAGCTTTCTTT

D: TRBD2
V: TRBV7-9
J: TRBJ2-3
size: -
CDR3: CAGSSRGGGKPDTQYF
DNA: TGTGCCGGCAGTAGTCGTGGGGGAGGGAAGCCAGATACGCAGTATTTT

D: TRBD2
V: TRBV9
J: TRBJ2-1
size: few
CDR3: CASSGSSGGVNNEQFF
DNA: TGTGCCAGCAGCGGAAGTAGCGGGGGTGTTAACAATGAGCAGTTCTTC

D: TRBD1
V: TRBV9
J: TRBJ2-3
size: many
CDR3: CASSVVGTGSADTQYF
DNA: TGTGCCAGCAGCGTAGTAGGGACAGGGAGCGCAGATACGCAGTATTTT

D: -
V: TRBV20-1
J: TRBJ2-7
size: many
CDR3: CSARIPGPYDEQYF
DNA: TGCAGTGCCAGAATCCCGGGACCCTACGACGAGCAGTACTTC

D: -
V: TRBV4-3
J: TRBJ2-7
size: many
CDR3: CASSQFSETYEQYF
DNA: TGCGCCAGCAGCCAATTCTCGGAGACCTACGAGCAGTACTTC

D: -
V: TRBV7-2
J: TRBJ1-6
size: -
CDR3: CASSLSGTGNSPLYF
DNA: TGTGCCAGCAGCTTATCGGGGACGGGTAATTCACCCCTCTACTTT

D: -
V: TRBV12-3/TRBV12-4
J: TRBJ2-3
size: many
CDR3: CASSPMGRLITDTQYF
DNA: TGTGCCAGCAGCCCGATGGGTCGACTCATCACAGATACGCAGTATTTT

D: -
V: TRBV9
J: TRBJ2-5
size: many
CDR3: CASSVGLSGETQYF
DNA: TGTGCCAGCAGCGTAGGCCTATCGGGGGAGACCCAGTACTTC

D: TRBD1
V: TRBV7-2
J: TRBJ1-2
size: many
CDR3: CASSRSTGGVDGYTF
DNA: TGTGCCAGCAGCCGCTCTACAGGGGGCGTCGATGGCTACACCTTC